The clone carrying this T cell receptor (beta chain) was observed a handful of times. This sample was included in a study of control samples from healthy donors and cancer patients. Here immunoSEQ multiplex PCR was the method, and the copy in TCRdb shows in-frame clones only, minus some. The sample lists over 150,000 clones; about 94% were seen once. Sample: PBMCs. This receptor was taken from a man in his sixties with colorectal cancer.

In nucleotides, the CDR3 is TGTGCCAGCAGTCACACCGGGACAGGGCATTCACCCCTCCACTTT. It translates to CASSHTGTGHSPLHF. V is TRBV25-1 and J is TRBJ1-6; 9 positions agree with TRBD1. Germline V gives CDR1 MGHDK, CDR2 SYGVNS. J gave up 8 bases and V 5 bases, and 7 bases lay outside the gene matches. The CDR3 loop spans 15 amino acids.